Shown below are 30 T cell receptor beta chains from a single sample sequenced in a study of T cells in Graves' hyperthyroidism and ophthalmopathy. Regions amplified from RNA transcripts were the TCR beta CDR3 regions. HTBI primers were the set used in a first-round RT-PCR of the TCR CDR3. A single record per CDR3 protein comes from TCRdb applying MiXCR to the multiplex PCR reads. The top ten hold around a quarter of the sample, which has a few hundred thousand distinct CDR3 sequences, more than 15% seen once. Material: blood. All receptors come from a woman younger than 30 with Graves' hyperthyroidism that later progressed to Graves' ophthalmopathy.

This clonotype was found a few times. The chain links TRBV7-9 to TRBJ2-1; 9 nucleotides match TRBD1. CDR1 SEHNR and CDR2 FQNEAQ come from the germline V gene (reference sequence). This CDR3 is 15 amino acids long. V shed 5 bases, J shed 5 bases, and the junction held 7 bases outside the gene matches. The DNA of the CDR3 is TGTGCCAGCAGCCCTACACAGGGGGCTCACAATGAGCAGTTCTTC. It specifies CASSPTQGAHNEQFF.

The chain carries TRBV6-2 or TRBV6-3 and TRBJ2-7, with 7 bases fitting TRBD1. V dropped 6 bases and J dropped 6; count of bases not matched to a gene: 8. This CDR3 is built from 13 residues. Germline V CDR1 and CDR2: MNHEY, SVGEGT. CDR3 region: CASRTGTVSEQYF. Written as DNA, the CDR3 is TGTGCCAGCAGAACCGGGACAGTCTCCGAGCAGTACTTC.

This clonotype has just a few counts. The chain carries TRBV4-1 and TRBJ1-5, with a possible D match to TRBD1 (6 bases). CDR1 MGHRA and CDR2 YSYEKL come from the germline V gene. Trimming pared 2 bases from V and 7 bases from J, leaving 9 bases between. The CDR3 is made up of 13 amino acids. CDR3 sequence (DNA): TGCGCCAGCAGCCAAACCGACAGGCAGCCCCAGCATTTT. Amino acids: CASSQTDRQPQHF.

This clonotype was recorded a few times. J is TRBJ2-1 and V is TRBV9, with TRBD2 matching 12 bases. Germline CDR1 is SGDLS and CDR2 is YYNGEE. V dropped 4 bases and J dropped 0; count of bases not matched to a gene: 14. CDR3 length equals 20 residues. This chain's CDR3 is CASSPLPWTSGNSSYNEQFF. CDR3 nucleotide sequence: TGTGCCAGCAGCCCCCTGCCTTGGACTAGCGGGAACTCCTCCTACAATGAGCAGTTCTTC.

This clonotype was found many times. The CDR3 sequence: CSVQQGGSYNEQFF. CDR3 sequence (DNA): TGCAGCGTACAACAGGGGGGTTCATACAATGAGCAGTTCTTC. V usage is TRBV29-1 and J usage is TRBJ2-1; 8 nucleotides line up with TRBD1. This CDR3 region has 14 residues. With V trimmed by 6 bases and J by 4 bases, 8 bases remained unmatched. Per germline, CDR1 SQVTM and CDR2 ANQGSEA.

This clonotype was seen many times. V gene TRBV6-1 combines with J gene TRBJ1-5, with D unclear. V lost 4 bases to trimming and J lost 0 bases, with 7 bases between them. The CDR3 has 14 residues. CDR1 is MNHNS, CDR2 SASEGT, per germline. This CDR3 reads CASSAGISNQPQHF. CDR3 sequence (DNA): TGTGCCAGCAGTGCCGGGATTAGCAATCAGCCCCAGCATTTT.

This clonotype was seen repeatedly, ten times or more. V gene TRBV9 combines with J gene TRBJ2-3; tentative D call: TRBD2 (6 bases). Germline V lookup: CDR1 SGDLS, CDR2 YYNGEE. V lost 0 bases to trimming and J lost 0 bases, with 8 bases between them. The CDR3 contains 15 residues. The CDR3 reads CASSVVAASTDTQYF. CDR3 DNA: TGTGCCAGCAGCGTAGTAGCGGCTAGCACAGATACGCAGTATTTT. The whole variable domain, filled in from reference TRBV9 and TRBJ2-3, reads DSGVTQTPKHLITATGQRVTLRCSPRSGDLSVYWYQQSLDQGLQFLIQYYNGEERAKGNILERFSAQQFPDLHSELNLSSLELGDSALYFCASSVVAASTDTQYFGPGTRLTVL.

This clonotype was counted ten times or more. V usage is TRBV12-3 or TRBV12-4 and J usage is TRBJ2-1; D gene ambiguous. V lost 7 bases to trimming and J lost 0 bases, with 4 bases between them. The CDR3 has 12 residues. CDR3 sequence reads: CASTVSYNEQFF. The CDR3 region has the DNA TGTGCCAGCACCGTCTCCTACAATGAGCAGTTCTTC.

This clonotype was counted ten times or more. This chain connects TRBV27 to TRBJ2-1; 11 bases line up with TRBD2. CDR3 size: 15 residues. CDR1 is MNHEY and CDR2 is SMNVEV in the germline V gene (reference sequence). V lost 3 bases, J lost 4 bases, and 2 bases stayed unmatched. CDR3 sequence: CASSFGTSGYNEQFF. The CDR3 DNA is TGTGCCAGCAGTTTCGGGACTAGCGGTTACAATGAGCAGTTCTTC.

This clonotype has only a few counts. This chain connects TRBV25-1 to TRBJ1-5, with D possibly being TRBD1 (5 bases). There are 13 residues in the CDR3. Germline CDR1 is MGHDK and CDR2 is SYGVNS. The ends were cut back, 2 bases at V and 7 bases at J, with 9 bases in the middle. CDR3 residues: CASSEQGWQPQHF. CDR3 nucleotides: TGTGCCAGCAGTGAACAGGGTTGGCAGCCCCAGCATTTT.

Details on this clonotype: At one end the junction does not follow the germline gene, possibly because of a read error. The V call is TRBV5-1, the J call TRBJ2-2; D is possibly TRBD2 (5 bases). Germline loops: CDR1 SGHRS, CDR2 YFSETQ. CDR3 length: 13 residues. In DNA form, the CDR3 reads TGCGCCAACAGCTTGCGGTCATCCGGGGAGCCGTTTTTT. Amino acid sequence: CANSLRSSGEPFF.

This clonotype was counted at least ten times. The CDR3 DNA sequence: TGTGCCATAACTTCCGGGACAGCAGGCTACGAGCAGTACTTC. It yields the protein CAITSGTAGYEQYF. The chain recombines TRBV28 with TRBJ2-7, with 7 bases fitting TRBD1. The junction had 12 bases not matched to a gene; V was cut back by 10 bases and J by 3 bases. This CDR3 comprises 14 residues. Germline V lookup: CDR1 MDHEN, CDR2 SYDVKM.

This clonotype has only a few counts. This rearrangement joins TRBV24-1 to TRBJ1-2; 8 nucleotides line up with TRBD1. V lost 2 bases and J lost 8; bases outside the gene matches: 6. This CDR3 has 14 residues. CDR1 and CDR2 from the germline V gene are KGHDR and SFDVKD. The CDR3 DNA follows: TGTGCCACCAGTGATTACAGGGGGATAGAAGGCTACACCTTC. Protein sequence: CATSDYRGIEGYTF.

This clonotype was counted a few times. This chain connects TRBV11-1 to TRBJ2-4, with TRBD1 identical over 8 bases. The CDR3 loop spans 14 amino acids. The V segment lost 3 bases and the J segment 7 bases; nucleotides outside the gene matches: 5. Per the germline V gene, CDR1 is SGHAT and CDR2 is FQDESV (reference sequence). The CDR3 DNA reads TGTGCCAGCAGCTTGGACAGGGTTGGCAACATTCAGTACTTC. This codes for CASSLDRVGNIQYF.

V usage is TRBV7-8 and J usage is TRBJ1-2; 7 bases fit TRBD1. With 5 bases clipped from V and 6 bases from J, the junction kept 15 bases outside the gene matches. From germline, CDR1 is SGHVS and CDR2 FQNEAQ. CDR3 length: 16 residues. The CDR3 spells CASSQVGHRGIDGYTF. DNA for the CDR3: TGTGCCAGCAGCCAGGTGGGGCACAGGGGAATAGATGGCTACACCTTC.

This chain connects TRBV2 to TRBJ1-1; no firm D call. V lost 10 bases and J lost 4, with 10 bases in between. This CDR3 comprises 11 residues. Germline-derived CDR1 and CDR2 are SNHLY and FYNNEI. CDR3 protein: CATQSFTEAFF. The CDR3 DNA reads TGTGCCACCCAGTCCTTCACTGAAGCTTTCTTT.

This clonotype was seen a handful of times. The chain's CDR3 is CASSLLGPSGEQFF. Here the CDR3 DNA reads TGTGCCAGCAGTTTATTGGGCCCGTCGGGTGAGCAGTTCTTC. V usage is TRBV28 and J usage is TRBJ2-1; D not resolved. The CDR3 has 14 amino acids. The V and J ends lost 1 base and 9 bases respectively, with 13 bases between them. Per the germline V gene, CDR1 is MDHEN and CDR2 is SYDVKM.

The sample holds a few counts of this clonotype. The chain has TRBV5-1 and TRBJ2-2; no firm D call. The CDR3 spans 13 residues. Germline V lookup: CDR1 SGHRS, CDR2 YFSETQ. V shed 7 bases and J shed 0 bases, with 7 bases lying between them. DNA for the CDR3: TGCGCCAGCCTCGCCTCGAACACCGGGGAGCTGTTTTTT. It codes for CASLASNTGELFF. The variable domain in full, completed from reference TRBV5-1 and TRBJ2-2, reads KAGVTQTPRYLIKTRGQQVTLSCSPISGHRSVSWYQQTPGQGLQFLFEYFSETQRNKGNFPGRFSGRQFSNSRSEMNVSTLELGDSALYLCASLASNTGELFFGEGSRLTVL.

As concerns this clonotype: Possible read error: a much larger clone is one base away. This chain joins TRBV28 and TRBJ2-5, with 7 bases matching TRBD1. The V gene's germline CDR1 is MDHEN and CDR2 SYDVKM. V was clipped by 9 bases and J by 5 bases; unmatched bases: 6. This CDR3 contains 12 residues. CDR3 loop: CASRGLYETQYF. The CDR3, as DNA: TGTGCCAGTAGGGGGCTGTATGAGACCCAGTACTTC.

This clonotype was detected many times. The chain recombines TRBV28 with TRBJ1-1; 7 bases map to TRBD1. CDR3 length: 12 amino acids. The J segment lost 0 bases and the V segment lost 8 bases, leaving 0 bases of the junction unmatched. CDR1 is MDHEN and CDR2 is SYDVKM in the germline V gene. CDR3 loop: CASGTVNTEAFF. The CDR3 DNA reads as TGTGCCAGCGGGACAGTGAACACTGAAGCTTTCTTT.

This clonotype has a count of ten or more. J is TRBJ2-7 and V is TRBV24-1, with 11 bases matching TRBD1. Germline CDR1 is KGHDR and CDR2 is SFDVKD. The CDR3 has 15 amino acids. J gave up 0 bases and V 6 bases, and 3 bases lay outside the gene matches. This chain's CDR3 is CATSSGQGASYEQYF. For the CDR3, the DNA is TGTGCCACCAGTAGTGGACAGGGGGCCTCCTACGAGCAGTACTTC.

To note about this clonotype: This could be a read error, since a much larger clone is one nucleotide away. Because it lacks the conserved phenylalanine or tryptophan at the end, this CDR3 is likely a read error. The chain carries TRBV6-2 or TRBV6-3 and TRBJ1-6; TRBD1 aligns across 11 bases. The CDR3 has 15 residues. The V and J ends lost 2 bases and 9 bases, in that order; junction bases with no gene match: 3. The germline CDR1 and CDR2 sequences are MNHEY and SVGEGT. The CDR3 is CASSYGQGAASPLHL. The CDR3, as DNA: TGTGCCAGCAGTTACGGACAGGGGGCGGCTTCACCCCTCCACCTT.

This clonotype showed up many times. This sequence joins TRBV6-2 or TRBV6-3 and TRBJ2-5, with D possibly being TRBD2 (5 bases). The CDR3 consists of 14 residues. V gave up 5 bases and J gave up 2 bases, with 12 bases separating them. Germline CDR1 reads MNHEY; CDR2 reads SVGEGT. CDR3 sequence reads: CASSLTTNQETQYF. The CDR3, as DNA: TGTGCCAGCAGTCTGACGACTAATCAAGAGACCCAGTACTTC.

The sample holds many counts of this clonotype. The genes are TRBV3-1 and TRBJ2-5, with 7 bases fitting TRBD1. This CDR3 is 15 amino acids long. V shed 6 bases, J shed 2 bases, and the junction held 9 bases outside the gene matches. Germline assignment: CDR1 LGHDT and CDR2 YNNKEL (reference sequence). The CDR3 spells CASRPGQRLQETQYF. The CDR3 DNA is TGTGCCAGCAGGCCGGGACAGAGACTTCAAGAGACCCAGTACTTC.

In its sample, this clonotype was seen many times. V gene TRBV6-5 combines with J gene TRBJ2-7, with 8 bases matching TRBD2. Trimming took 1 base from V and 6 from J; bases not matched to a gene: 17. Looked up from germline, CDR1 is MNHEY and CDR2 is SVGAGI. There are 18 residues in the CDR3. Here the CDR3 reads CASSYFGPFTSGSVEQYF. As DNA, the CDR3 is TGTGCCAGCAGTTACTTTGGGCCATTTACTAGCGGTTCCGTCGAGCAGTACTTC.

In this sample, this clonotype turned up a few times. The rearrangement uses TRBV4-1 and TRBJ2-3, with 8 nucleotides matching TRBD1. V lost 4 bases and J lost 2; bases outside the gene matches: 5. Per the germline V gene, CDR1 is MGHRA and CDR2 is YSYEKL. The CDR3 totals 15 residues. The CDR3 DNA sequence: TGCGCCAGCAGCCTAGGACAGGGCCTCACAGATACGCAGTATTTT. Residues: CASSLGQGLTDTQYF.

In regard to this clonotype: No conserved phenylalanine or tryptophan ends this CDR3, so it is likely a read error. The chain uses TRBV3-1 and TRBJ2-2, with D hard to call. Trimming left V 0 bases short and J 2 bases short, with 10 bases between. CDR3 length: 16 residues. Germline assignment: CDR1 LGHDT and CDR2 YNNKEL (reference sequence). The CDR3, as DNA: TGTGCCAGCAGCCAAGATTTTTGGCAAAACACCGGGGAGCTGTTTTCT. It yields the protein CASSQDFWQNTGELFS.

This clonotype was found a few times. At one end, the junction sequence differs from germline, possibly due to a read error. This chain uses TRBV3-1 with TRBJ1-6; D is perhaps TRBD1 (6 bases). The CDR3 consists of 15 residues. Germline assignment: CDR1 LGHDT and CDR2 YNNKEL (reference sequence). The CDR3 DNA follows: TGTGCCGGCAGCCTGACGGGGGGCAATAATTCACCCCTCCACTTT. Amino acid sequence: CAGSLTGGNNSPLHF.

This clonotype was found a few times. This sequence joins TRBV6-2 or TRBV6-3 and TRBJ2-1; 9 bases align to TRBD2. The CDR3 spans 15 residues. Germline-derived CDR1 and CDR2 are MNHEY and SVGEGT. J lost 6 bases, V lost 2 bases, and 5 bases had no gene match. The CDR3 sequence is CASSYRLAGFNEQFF. CDR3 nucleotides: TGTGCCAGCAGTTACCGGCTAGCGGGATTCAATGAGCAGTTCTTC.

This clonotype was detected many times. The V gene is TRBV2, the J gene TRBJ2-7; perhaps TRBD2 as D (5 bases). Germline loops: CDR1 SNHLY, CDR2 FYNNEI. V lost 3 bases and J 3 bases, leaving 12 bases between the germline ends. The CDR3 consists of 14 residues. The CDR3 here is CASSELAAYYEQYF. CDR3 DNA sequence: TGTGCCAGCAGTGAGCTAGCAGCGTACTACGAGCAGTACTTC.